The 15 T cell receptor beta chains below come from one sample, sequenced in a study of radiotherapy plus CTLA-4 blockade in lung cancer. Some clones are missing from TCRdb's copy, which holds only in-frame ones; the method was immunoSEQ multiplex PCR. The table includes 53,000 or so clones, 88% detected once. This material consisted of peripheral blood, taken from a patient treated with radiotherapy plus ipilimumab. The receptors here all came from a human donor with non-small cell lung cancer whose response to radiotherapy plus ipilimumab could not be evaluated.

CDR3 nucleotides: TGTGCCAGCAGCTTGGCCGTAGGGGGCTATCAGGGTGAGCAGTTCTTC. This translates into CASSLAVGGYQGEQFF. This chain uses TRBV5-4 with TRBJ2-1, with TRBD1 matching over 7 bases. CDR3 length equals 16 residues. V trimming: 0 bases; J trimming: 9 bases; junction bases outside the gene matches: 12. Germline V lookup: CDR1 SGHNT, CDR2 YYREEE (reference sequence).

By its share, this clone is medium-sized. J is TRBJ1-6 and V is TRBV5-1; tentatively, D is TRBD1 (6 bases). The V end was cut by 3 bases, the J end by 11 bases, with 18 bases between. From germline, CDR1 is SGHRS and CDR2 YFSETQ. The CDR3 covers 15 residues. CDR3 sequence (DNA): TGCGCCAGCAGCTCCGATCTCACAGGGTCCACACCCCTCCACTTT. Residues: CASSSDLTGSTPLHF.

The rearrangement links TRBV14 to TRBJ1-2, with 10 bases identical to TRBD1. CDR1 and CDR2 from the germline V gene are SGHDN and FVKESK. The J segment lost 7 bases and the V segment lost 3 bases, leaving 5 bases of the junction unmatched. The CDR3 has 14 amino acids. The CDR3 spells CASSQGGQGFGYTF. CDR3 in DNA: TGTGCCAGCAGCCAGGGGGGACAGGGGTTTGGCTACACCTTC. The full variable domain, completed using reference TRBV14 and TRBJ1-2, is EAGVTQFPSHSVIEKGQTVTLRCDPISGHDNLYWYRRVMGKEIKFLLHFVKESKQDESGMPNNRFLAERTGGTYSTLKVQPAELEDSGVYFCASSQGGQGFGYTFGSGTRLTVV.

This chain links TRBV19 with TRBJ1-2; D may be TRBD1 (6 bases). Trimming pared 6 bases from V and 7 bases from J, leaving 15 bases between. There are 13 residues in the CDR3. The V gene's germline CDR1 is LNHDA and CDR2 SQIVND (reference sequence). The CDR3: CASRTSDSFGYTF. The CDR3 bases are TGTGCCAGTAGAACGTCGGACAGCTTTGGCTACACCTTC.

This sequence joins TRBV28 and TRBJ2-2; D perhaps matches TRBD1 (5 bases). The CDR3 runs to 17 residues. Trimming removed 3 bases from V and 3 bases from J, with 17 bases in between. Germline loops: CDR1 MDHEN, CDR2 SYDVKM. DNA of the CDR3: TGTGCCAGCAGTTTTCCCCAGACTCTAGGGGACACCGGGGAGCTGTTTTTT. As protein: CASSFPQTLGDTGELFF.

V usage is TRBV4-1 and J usage is TRBJ2-3; 11 nucleotides line up with TRBD2. The V segment lost 0 bases and the J segment 4 bases; nucleotides outside the gene matches: 3. The CDR3 is made up of 16 amino acids. From germline, CDR1 is MGHRA and CDR2 YSYEKL. CDR3 DNA sequence: TGCGCCAGCAGCCAAGATCTAGCGGGGGGCTCAGATACGCAGTATTTT. As protein: CASSQDLAGGSDTQYF.

This chain connects TRBV11-2 to TRBJ2-1; D perhaps matches TRBD2 (5 bases). Germline lookup yields CDR1 SGHAT and CDR2 FQNNGV. The length of the CDR3 is 11 residues. V was clipped by 5 bases and J by 11 bases, with 10 bases between them. CDR3: CASSETGKQFF. In nucleotides, the CDR3 is TGTGCCAGCAGCGAGACCGGGAAGCAGTTCTTC.

This clone showed up just once. V and J are TRBV11-2 and TRBJ1-2; 8 bases map to TRBD1. V lost 1 base to trimming and J lost 2 bases; unmatched junction nucleotides: 3. Per germline, CDR1 SGHAT and CDR2 FQNNGV. The length of the CDR3 is 15 residues. CDR3 sequence: CASSLGRGRNYGYTF. The CDR3, as DNA: TGTGCCAGCAGCTTAGGCAGGGGGCGCAACTATGGCTACACCTTC.

This sequence joins TRBV9 and TRBJ1-2; TRBD1 matches 7 bases. J lost 5 bases, V lost 2 bases, and 12 bases had no gene match. Germline loops: CDR1 SGDLS, CDR2 YYNGEE. There are 16 residues in the CDR3. CDR3 DNA sequence: TGTGCCAGCAGCGTGCCACGACAGGGAAGTCCTTATGGCTACACCTTC. Translated, it gives CASSVPRQGSPYGYTF.

The chain combines TRBV19 with TRBJ1-1, with 8 bases that match TRBD1. The V gene's germline CDR1 is LNHDA and CDR2 SQIVND (reference sequence). With 5 bases clipped from V and 0 bases from J, the junction kept 11 bases outside the gene matches. This CDR3 has 17 amino acids. CDR3 sequence reads: CASSSGTGAFLNTEAFF. The CDR3 DNA is TGTGCCAGTAGTTCCGGGACAGGAGCTTTTTTGAACACTGAAGCTTTCTTT.

V is TRBV4-3 and J is TRBJ1-6; TRBD1 might be the D (6 bases). CDR1 is LGHNA, CDR2 YSLEER, per germline. V lost 3 bases and J lost 7, with 16 bases in between. This CDR3 has 16 amino acids. The CDR3 loop is CASSQGGNRVNSPLHF. As DNA, the CDR3 is TGCGCCAGCAGCCAGGGGGGGAACAGGGTAAATTCACCCCTCCACTTT.

This chain links TRBV27 with TRBJ2-2; TRBD2 aligns across 15 bases. Germline values: CDR1 MNHEY, CDR2 SMNVEV (reference sequence). Unmatched junction bases numbered 13, after V lost 5 bases and J lost 6 bases. The CDR3 sequence is 19 residues long. The CDR3 nucleotides read TGTGCCAGCAGTATCGGACTAGCGGGAGGGGGGGGGAAGTCCGGGGAGCTGTTTTTT. Encoded protein: CASSIGLAGGGGKSGELFF.

The CDR3 loop reads CASSLQGVYTEAFF. In nucleotides, the CDR3 is TGTGCCAGCAGCTTGCAGGGCGTTTACACTGAAGCTTTCTTT. The J gene is TRBJ1-1, the V gene TRBV5-4, with a possible D match to TRBD1 (5 bases). V lost 1 base and J 3 bases, leaving 10 bases between the germline ends. CDR1 is SGHNT and CDR2 is YYREEE in the germline V gene (reference sequence). This CDR3 is built from 14 residues.

The V call is TRBV6-5, the J call TRBJ2-1, with TRBD2 identical over 10 bases. This CDR3 comprises 14 residues. Germline assignment: CDR1 MNHEY and CDR2 SVGAGI. The V segment lost 6 bases and the J segment 12 bases; nucleotides outside the gene matches: 11. Here the CDR3 reads CASRPSGGARRQFF. The CDR3 coding sequence is TGTGCCAGCAGACCCAGCGGGGGGGCCCGGCGGCAGTTCTTC.

The chain has TRBV5-4 and TRBJ2-7; 10 positions agree with TRBD1. The CDR3 is 15 residues long. The junction had 7 bases not matched to a gene; V was cut back by 5 bases and J by 2 bases. CDR1 is SGHNT and CDR2 is YYREEE in the germline V gene (reference sequence). CDR3: CASSRDGQGAYEQYF. The CDR3, as DNA: TGTGCCAGCAGTCGCGACGGACAGGGGGCCTACGAGCAGTACTTC.